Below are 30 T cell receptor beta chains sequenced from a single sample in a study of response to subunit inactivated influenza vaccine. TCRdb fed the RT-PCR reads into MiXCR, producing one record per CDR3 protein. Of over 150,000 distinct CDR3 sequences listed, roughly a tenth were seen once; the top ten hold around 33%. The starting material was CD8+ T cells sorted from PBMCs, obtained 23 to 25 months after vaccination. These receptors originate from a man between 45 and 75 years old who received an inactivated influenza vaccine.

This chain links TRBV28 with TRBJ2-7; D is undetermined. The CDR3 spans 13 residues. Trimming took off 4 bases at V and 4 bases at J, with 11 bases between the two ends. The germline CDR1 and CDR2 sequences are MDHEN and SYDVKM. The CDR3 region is CASSYDQPYEQYF. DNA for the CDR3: TGTGCCAGCAGTTATGACCAACCATACGAGCAGTACTTC.

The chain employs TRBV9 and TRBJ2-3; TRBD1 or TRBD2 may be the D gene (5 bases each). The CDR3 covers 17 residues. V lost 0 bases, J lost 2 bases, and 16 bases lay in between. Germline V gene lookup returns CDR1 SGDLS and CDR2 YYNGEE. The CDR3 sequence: CASSVEWGSQVTDTQYF. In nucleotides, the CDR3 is TGTGCCAGCAGCGTAGAATGGGGGTCGCAGGTCACAGATACGCAGTATTTT.

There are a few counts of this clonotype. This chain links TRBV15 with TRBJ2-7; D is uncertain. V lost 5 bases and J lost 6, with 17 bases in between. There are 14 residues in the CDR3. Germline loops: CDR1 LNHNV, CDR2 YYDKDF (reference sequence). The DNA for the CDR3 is TGTGCCACCAGCGAGACGGCGGCGGTGACCGAGCAGTACTTC. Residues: CATSETAAVTEQYF.

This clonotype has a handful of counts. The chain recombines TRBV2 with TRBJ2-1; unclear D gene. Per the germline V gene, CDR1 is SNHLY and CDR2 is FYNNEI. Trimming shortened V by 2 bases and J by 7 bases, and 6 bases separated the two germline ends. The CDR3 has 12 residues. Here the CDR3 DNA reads TGTGCCAGCAGTGAATGGGTTAATGAGCAGTTCTTC. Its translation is CASSEWVNEQFF.

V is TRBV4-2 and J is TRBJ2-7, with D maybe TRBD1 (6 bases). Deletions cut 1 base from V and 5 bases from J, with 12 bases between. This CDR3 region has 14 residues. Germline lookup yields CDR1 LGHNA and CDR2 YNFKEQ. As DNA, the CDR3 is TGTGCCAGCAGCCAAGTTGGCGCAGGGGACGAGCAGTACTTC. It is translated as CASSQVGAGDEQYF.

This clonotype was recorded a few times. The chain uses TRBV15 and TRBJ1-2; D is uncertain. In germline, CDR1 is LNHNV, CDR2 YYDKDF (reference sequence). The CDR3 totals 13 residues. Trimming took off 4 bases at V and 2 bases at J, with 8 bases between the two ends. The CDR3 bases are TGTGCCACCAGCACCGACGGAAACTATGGCTACACCTTC. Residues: CATSTDGNYGYTF.

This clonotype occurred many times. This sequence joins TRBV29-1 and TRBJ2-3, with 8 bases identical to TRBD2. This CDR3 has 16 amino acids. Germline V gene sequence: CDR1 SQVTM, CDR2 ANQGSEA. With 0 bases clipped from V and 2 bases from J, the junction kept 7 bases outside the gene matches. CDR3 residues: CSVEDLASGFTDTQYF. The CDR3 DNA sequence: TGCAGCGTTGAAGATCTTGCTAGCGGGTTCACAGATACGCAGTATTTT.

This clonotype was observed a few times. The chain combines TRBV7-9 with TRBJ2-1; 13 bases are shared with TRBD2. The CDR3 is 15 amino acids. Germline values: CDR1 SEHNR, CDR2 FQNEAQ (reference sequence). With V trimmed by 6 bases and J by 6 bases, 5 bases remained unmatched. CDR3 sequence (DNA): TGTGCCAGCAGGCTGACTAGCGGGAGGTCCAATGAGCAGTTCTTC. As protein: CASRLTSGRSNEQFF.

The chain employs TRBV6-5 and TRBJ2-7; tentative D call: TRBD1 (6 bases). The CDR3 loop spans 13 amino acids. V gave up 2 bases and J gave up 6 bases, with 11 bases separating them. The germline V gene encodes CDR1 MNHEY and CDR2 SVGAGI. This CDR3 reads CASSYQGLSEQYF. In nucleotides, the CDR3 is TGTGCCAGCAGTTACCAGGGGTTGTCCGAGCAGTACTTC.

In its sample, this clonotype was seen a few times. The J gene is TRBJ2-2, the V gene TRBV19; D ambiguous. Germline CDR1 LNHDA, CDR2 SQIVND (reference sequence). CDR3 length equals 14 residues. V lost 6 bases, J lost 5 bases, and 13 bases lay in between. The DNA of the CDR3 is TGTGCCAGTAGCCCCTCCCTGGGGACCGGGGAGCTGTTTTTT. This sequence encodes CASSPSLGTGELFF. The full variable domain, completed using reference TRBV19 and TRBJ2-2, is DGGITQSPKYLFRKEGQNVTLSCEQNLNHDAMYWYRQDPGQGLRLIYYSQIVNDFQKGDIAEGYSVSREKKESFPLTVTSAQKNPTAFYLCASSPSLGTGELFFGEGSRLTVL.

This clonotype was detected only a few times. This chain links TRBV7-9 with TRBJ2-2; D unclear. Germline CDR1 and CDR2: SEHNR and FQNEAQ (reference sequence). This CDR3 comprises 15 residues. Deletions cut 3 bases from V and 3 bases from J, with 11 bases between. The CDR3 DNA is TGTGCCAGCAGCTTTTCGATGAGATACACCGGGGAGCTGTTTTTT. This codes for CASSFSMRYTGELFF.

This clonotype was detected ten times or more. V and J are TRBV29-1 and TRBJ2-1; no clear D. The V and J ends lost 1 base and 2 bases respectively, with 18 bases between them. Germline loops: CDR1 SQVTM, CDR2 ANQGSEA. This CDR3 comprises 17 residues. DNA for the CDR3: TGCAGCGTTGAAGCGACTGGAGTCCAAACCCCCTACAATGAGCAGTTCTTC. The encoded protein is CSVEATGVQTPYNEQFF.

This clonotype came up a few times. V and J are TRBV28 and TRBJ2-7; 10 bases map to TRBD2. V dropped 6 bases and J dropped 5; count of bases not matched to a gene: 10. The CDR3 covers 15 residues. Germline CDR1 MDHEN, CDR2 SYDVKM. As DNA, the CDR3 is TGTGCCAGCAGCTCCCCTCCTAGCGGGAGCAACGAGCAGTACTTC. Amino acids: CASSSPPSGSNEQYF.

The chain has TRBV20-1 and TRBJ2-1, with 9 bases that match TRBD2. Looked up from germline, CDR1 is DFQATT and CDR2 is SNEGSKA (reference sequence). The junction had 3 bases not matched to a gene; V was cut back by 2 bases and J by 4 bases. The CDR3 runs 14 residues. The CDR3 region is CSARPTSGYNEQFF. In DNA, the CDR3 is TGCAGTGCTAGACCGACTAGCGGATACAATGAGCAGTTCTTC.

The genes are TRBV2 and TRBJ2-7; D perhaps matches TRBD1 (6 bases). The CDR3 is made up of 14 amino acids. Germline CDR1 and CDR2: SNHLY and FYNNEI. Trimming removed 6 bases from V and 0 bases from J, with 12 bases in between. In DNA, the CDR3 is TGTGCCAGCAGGGACTTACAGGGCTCCTACGAGCAGTACTTC. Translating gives CASRDLQGSYEQYF.

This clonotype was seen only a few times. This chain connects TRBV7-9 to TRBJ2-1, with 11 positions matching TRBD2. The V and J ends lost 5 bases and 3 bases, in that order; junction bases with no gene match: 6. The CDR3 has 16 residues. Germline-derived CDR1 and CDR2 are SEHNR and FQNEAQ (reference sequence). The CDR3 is CASSPLLAGVYNEQFF. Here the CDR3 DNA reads TGTGCCAGCAGCCCCCTACTAGCGGGAGTCTACAATGAGCAGTTCTTC.

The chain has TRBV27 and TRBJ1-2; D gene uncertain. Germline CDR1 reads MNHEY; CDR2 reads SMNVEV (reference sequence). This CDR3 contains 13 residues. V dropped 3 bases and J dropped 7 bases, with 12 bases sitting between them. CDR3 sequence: CASSFRDMSGYTF. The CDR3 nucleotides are TGTGCCAGCAGTTTCCGGGATATGAGTGGCTACACCTTC.

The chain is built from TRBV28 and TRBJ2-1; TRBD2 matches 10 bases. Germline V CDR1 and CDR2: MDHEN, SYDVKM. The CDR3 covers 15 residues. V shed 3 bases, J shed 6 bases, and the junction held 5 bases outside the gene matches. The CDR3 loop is CASSFLASGSNEQFF. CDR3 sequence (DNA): TGTGCCAGCAGTTTTCTCGCTAGCGGGAGCAATGAGCAGTTCTTC.

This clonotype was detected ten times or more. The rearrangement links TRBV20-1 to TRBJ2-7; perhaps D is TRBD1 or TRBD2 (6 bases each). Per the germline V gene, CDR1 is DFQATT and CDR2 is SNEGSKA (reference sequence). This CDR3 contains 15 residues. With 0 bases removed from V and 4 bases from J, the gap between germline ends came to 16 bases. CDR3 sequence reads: CSARDGWGAIYEQYF. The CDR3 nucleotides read TGCAGTGCTAGAGATGGTTGGGGGGCGATTTACGAGCAGTACTTC.

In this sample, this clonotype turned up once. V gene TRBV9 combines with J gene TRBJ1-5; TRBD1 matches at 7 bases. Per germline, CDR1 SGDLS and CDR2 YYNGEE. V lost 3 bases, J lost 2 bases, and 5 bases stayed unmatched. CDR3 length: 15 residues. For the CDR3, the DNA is TGTGCCAGCAGCGCAACCGGGACAGGCAATCAGCCCCAGCATTTT. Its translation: CASSATGTGNQPQHF.

The CDR3 bases are TGCGCCAGCAGCCTTCTAGTAGCGGGAGGGCCCGGCTACAATGAGCAGTTCTTC. It codes for CASSLLVAGGPGYNEQFF. The V gene is TRBV4-3, the J gene TRBJ2-1; 11 bases match TRBD2. Germline lookup yields CDR1 LGHNA and CDR2 YSLEER. After removal of 4 bases from V and 3 bases from J, the junction contained 11 bases not matched to a gene. The CDR3 runs 18 residues.

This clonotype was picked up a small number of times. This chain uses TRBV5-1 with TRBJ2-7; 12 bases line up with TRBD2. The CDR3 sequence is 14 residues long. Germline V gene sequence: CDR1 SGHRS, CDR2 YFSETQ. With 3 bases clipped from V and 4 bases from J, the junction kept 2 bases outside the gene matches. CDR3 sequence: CASSWTSGDYEQYF. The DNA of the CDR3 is TGCGCCAGCAGCTGGACTAGCGGGGATTACGAGCAGTACTTC.

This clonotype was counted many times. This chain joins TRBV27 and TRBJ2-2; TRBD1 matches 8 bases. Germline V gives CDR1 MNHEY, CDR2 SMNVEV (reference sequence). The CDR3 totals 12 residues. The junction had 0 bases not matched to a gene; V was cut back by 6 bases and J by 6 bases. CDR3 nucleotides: TGTGCCAGCAGACAGGGGGCCGGGGAGCTGTTTTTT. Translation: CASRQGAGELFF.

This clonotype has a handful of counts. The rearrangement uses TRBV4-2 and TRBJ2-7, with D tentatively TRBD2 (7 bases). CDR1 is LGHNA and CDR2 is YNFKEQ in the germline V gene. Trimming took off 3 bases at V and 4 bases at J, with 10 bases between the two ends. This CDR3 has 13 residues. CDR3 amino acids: CASSQGGLYEQYF. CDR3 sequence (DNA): TGTGCCAGCAGCCAGGGGGGGCTGTACGAGCAGTACTTC.

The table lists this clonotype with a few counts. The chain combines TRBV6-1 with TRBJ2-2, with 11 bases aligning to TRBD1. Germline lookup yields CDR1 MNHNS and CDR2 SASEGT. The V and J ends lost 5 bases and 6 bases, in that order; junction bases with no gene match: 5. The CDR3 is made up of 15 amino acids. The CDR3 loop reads CASSPGQGASGELFF. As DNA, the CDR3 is TGTGCCAGCAGTCCCGGACAGGGGGCGTCCGGGGAGCTGTTTTTT.

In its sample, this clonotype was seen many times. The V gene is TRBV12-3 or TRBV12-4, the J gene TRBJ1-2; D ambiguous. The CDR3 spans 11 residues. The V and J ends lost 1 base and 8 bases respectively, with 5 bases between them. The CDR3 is CASSLGVGYTF. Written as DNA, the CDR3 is TGTGCCAGCAGTTTAGGGGTCGGCTACACCTTC.

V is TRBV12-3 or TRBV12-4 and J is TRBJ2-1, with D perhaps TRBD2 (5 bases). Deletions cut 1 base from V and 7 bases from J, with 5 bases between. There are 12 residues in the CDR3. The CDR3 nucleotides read TGTGCCAGCAGTTTAGGGGAGAATGAGCAGTTCTTC. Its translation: CASSLGENEQFF.

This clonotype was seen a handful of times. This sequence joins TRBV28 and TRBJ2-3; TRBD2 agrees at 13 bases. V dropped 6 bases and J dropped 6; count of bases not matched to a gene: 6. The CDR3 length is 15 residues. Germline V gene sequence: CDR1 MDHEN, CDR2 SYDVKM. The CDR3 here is CASSQGLAGRDTQYF. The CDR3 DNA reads TGTGCCAGCAGCCAGGGACTAGCGGGAAGGGATACGCAGTATTTT.

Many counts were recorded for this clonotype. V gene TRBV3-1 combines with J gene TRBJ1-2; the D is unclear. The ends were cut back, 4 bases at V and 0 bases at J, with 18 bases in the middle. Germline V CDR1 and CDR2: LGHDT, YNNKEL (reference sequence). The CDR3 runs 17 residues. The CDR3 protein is CASSRVTDNEANYGYTF. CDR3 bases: TGTGCCAGCAGCCGGGTCACCGATAACGAGGCTAACTATGGCTACACCTTC.

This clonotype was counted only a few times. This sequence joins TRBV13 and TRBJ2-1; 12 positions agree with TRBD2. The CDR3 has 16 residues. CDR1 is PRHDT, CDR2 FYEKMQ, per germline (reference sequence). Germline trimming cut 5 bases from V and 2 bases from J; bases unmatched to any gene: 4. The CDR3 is CASSPLAGGTYNEQFF. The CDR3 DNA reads TGTGCCAGCAGCCCACTAGCGGGAGGAACCTACAATGAGCAGTTCTTC. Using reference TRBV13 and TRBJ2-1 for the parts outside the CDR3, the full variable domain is AAGVIQSPRHLIKEKRETATLKCYPIPRHDTVYWYQQGPGQDPQFLISFYEKMQSDKGSIPDRFSAQQFSDYHSELNMSSLELGDSALYFCASSPLAGGTYNEQFFGPGTRLTVL.